A single T cell receptor beta chain is shown here with its context. Its target is unknown. The method was immunoSEQ multiplex PCR; TCRdb's version includes in-frame clones alone and lacks a portion of them. Among tens of thousands of clones listed, around 90% were seen once. Germline V gene sequence: CDR1 MNHEY, CDR2 SVGAGI. The trim removed 7 bases at V and 4 bases at J, leaving 8 bases unmatched. The CDR3 is 14 amino acids. These data are taken from a study of graft-versus-host responses after intestinal transplantation. Study findings and constraints: Early post-transplant declines in HvG were associated with peak levels of circulating GvH clones. In recipient marrow, GvH clones were found, and some appeared first in ileum or blood.

This clonotype was obtained from a human donor who received an intestinal transplant. Here the sequenced sample was unstimulated CD4+ T cells sorted from spleen or lymph node cells, taken before intestinal transplant. The V call is TRBV6-5, the J call TRBJ1-1; 8 bases fit TRBD1. CDR3: CASNTGGRVTEAFF. CDR3 in DNA: TGTGCCAGCAACACAGGGGGGCGGGTCACTGAAGCTTTCTTT.